The present T cell receptor beta chain was sequenced within a study of post-analysis software for immune sequencing data. Study-level findings and limits: About five TRBV segments appeared more often in patients than in controls, and TRBV5-6, TRBV5-1 and TRBV20-1 were among these.

Notes on this clonotype: Its specificity is not known. This could be a read error, since a much larger clone is one nucleotide away.

Germline CDR1 SGHDT, CDR2 YYEEEE. This CDR3 has 14 amino acids. TCR beta cDNA libraries included unique molecular identifiers. TCRdb used MiXCR to reprocess the PCR reads, holding one entry per CDR3 protein. The sample has hundreds of thousands of distinct CDR3 sequences, approximately 57% seen once. The clonotype comes from a girl between 5 and 17 years old with multiple sclerosis. Sequencing used blood. The chain uses TRBV5-6 and TRBJ2-4; D remains ambiguous. The J call is in doubt because the DNA end fits TRBJ2-7 better. The CDR3 region is CASSSLHGSCEQYF. For the CDR3, the DNA is TGTGCCAGCAGCTCCCTGCATGGATCCTGCGAGCAGTACTTC.